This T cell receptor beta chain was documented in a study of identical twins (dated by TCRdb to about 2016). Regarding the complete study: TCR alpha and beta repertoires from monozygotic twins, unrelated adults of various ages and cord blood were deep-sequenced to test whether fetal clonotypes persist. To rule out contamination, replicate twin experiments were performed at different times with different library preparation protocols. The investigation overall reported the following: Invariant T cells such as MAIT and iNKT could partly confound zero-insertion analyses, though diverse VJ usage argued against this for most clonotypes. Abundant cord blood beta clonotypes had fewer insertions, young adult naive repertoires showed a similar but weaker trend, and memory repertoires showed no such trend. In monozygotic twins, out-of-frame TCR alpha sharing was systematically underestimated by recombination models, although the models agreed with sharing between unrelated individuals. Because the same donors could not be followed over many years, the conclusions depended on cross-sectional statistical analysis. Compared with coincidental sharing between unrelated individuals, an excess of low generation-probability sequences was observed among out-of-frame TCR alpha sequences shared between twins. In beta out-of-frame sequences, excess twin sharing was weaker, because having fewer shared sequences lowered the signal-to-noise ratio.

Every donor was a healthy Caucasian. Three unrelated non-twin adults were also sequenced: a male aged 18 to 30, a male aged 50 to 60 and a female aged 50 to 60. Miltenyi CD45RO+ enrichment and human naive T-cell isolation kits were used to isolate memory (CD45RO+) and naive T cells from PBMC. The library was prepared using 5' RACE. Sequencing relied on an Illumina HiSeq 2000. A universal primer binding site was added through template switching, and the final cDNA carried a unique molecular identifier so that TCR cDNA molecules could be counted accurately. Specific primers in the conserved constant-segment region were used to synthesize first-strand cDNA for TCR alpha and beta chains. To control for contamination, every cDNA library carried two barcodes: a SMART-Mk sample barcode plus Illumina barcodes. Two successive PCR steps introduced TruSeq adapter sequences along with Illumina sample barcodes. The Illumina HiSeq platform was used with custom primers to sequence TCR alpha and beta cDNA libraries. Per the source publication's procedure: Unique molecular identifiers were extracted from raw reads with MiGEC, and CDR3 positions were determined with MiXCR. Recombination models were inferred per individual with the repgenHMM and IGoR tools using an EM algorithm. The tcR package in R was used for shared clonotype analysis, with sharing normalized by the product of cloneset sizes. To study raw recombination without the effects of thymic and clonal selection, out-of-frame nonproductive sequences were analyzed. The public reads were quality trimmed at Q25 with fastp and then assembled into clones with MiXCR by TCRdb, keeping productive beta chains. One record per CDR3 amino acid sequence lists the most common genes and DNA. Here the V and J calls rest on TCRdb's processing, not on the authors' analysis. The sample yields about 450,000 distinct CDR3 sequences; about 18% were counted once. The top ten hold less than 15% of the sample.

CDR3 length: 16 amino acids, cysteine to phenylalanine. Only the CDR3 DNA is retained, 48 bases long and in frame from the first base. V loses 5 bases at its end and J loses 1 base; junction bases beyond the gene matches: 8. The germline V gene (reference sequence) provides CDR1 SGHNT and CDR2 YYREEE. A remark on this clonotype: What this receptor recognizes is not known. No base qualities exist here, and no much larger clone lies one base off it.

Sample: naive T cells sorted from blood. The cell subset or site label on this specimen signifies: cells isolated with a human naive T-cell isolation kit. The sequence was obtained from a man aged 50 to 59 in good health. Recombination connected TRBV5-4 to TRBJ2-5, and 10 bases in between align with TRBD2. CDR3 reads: CASRGRAGGPQETQYF. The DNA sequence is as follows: TGTGCCAGCAGAGGTCGAGCGGGGGGGCCCCAAGAGACCCAGTACTTC.